The TCR beta chain under discussion was sequenced for a study of T-cell reconstitution after alpha-beta-depleted transplantation in children. Study observations and caveats: Several patients had high TCRbeta diversity at day 60; it came from surviving recipient T cells and thymic progenitors. Hyperexpanded clones declined; after one year, newly produced T cells mostly supplied diversity. Two months or so post-transplant, alpha-beta T cells reportedly derived from several hundred expanded graft clones.

CDR3 length equals 17 residues. The germline V gene has CDR1 MDHEN and CDR2 SYDVKM. The V end was cut by 1 base, the J end by 4 bases, with 17 bases between. Unique molecular identifiers were incorporated into the prepared TCRbeta library. TCRdb re-called the PCR reads through MiXCR, storing one row per CDR3 protein. The sample holds about 1,000,000 distinct CDR3 sequences; around 30% are singletons and the top ten take around 30%. Points on this clonotype: What it binds is unknown.

The sample was PBMCs, mostly from graft donor cells, taken 360 days after TCRalphabeta/CD19-depleted stem cell transplant. The TCR was taken from a boy in the first two years of life who had a stem cell transplant for SCID, so the T cells may come from the graft donor. This sequence joins TRBV28 and TRBJ2-1, with D possibly being TRBD2 (5 bases). CDR3 sequence (DNA): TGTGCCAGCAGTTTATCGGACTTCCAATACCTTTACAATGAGCAGTTCTTC. Its protein product is CASSLSDFQYLYNEQFF.